The entry below describes one TCR beta chain. What antigen it recognizes has not been identified. The record has no base qualities; no much larger clone is one base away. These data come from a study of CD8+ T cells in alopecia areata (dated by TCRdb to 2016 to 2019). For the wider study: In both human patients and the C3H/HeJ mouse model, the study applied high-throughput TCRbeta sequencing to look at T cell clonal expansion in alopecia areata. In humans, TCRbeta sequencing was performed on scalp tissue and on sorted CD4+ and CD8+ peripheral blood T cells from healthy controls and from patients with patchy or totalis/universalis alopecia areata. Scalp clonality was compared across normal scalp (n=4), patchy alopecia areata scalp (n=8), and alopecia totalis/universalis scalp (n=8). RNA was obtained with the PAXgene miRNA kit for fixed scalp, the miRNeasy kit for PBMCs, and the RNeasy kit for mouse skin. immunoSEQ multiplex PCR using 35 Vbeta forward primers and 13 Jbeta reverse primers was used to amplify TCRbeta CDR3 regions.

PBMCs were isolated by density centrifugation and stained for CD3, CD4 and CD8, after which CD4+ and CD8+ T cells were sorted on a FACSAria. Scalp biopsies and blood samples were obtained from unaffected controls. Findings and caveats that apply to the study as a whole: Unlike mouse skin, where gammadelta T cells dominate, normal human skin contains resident alphabeta T cells that get sequenced too, which complicates analysis of the scalp TCR repertoire. Lesional scalp, especially in alopecia totalis/universalis, showed higher clonality and more expanded CD8+ clones than normal scalp, suggesting antigenic drive. Compared with mice, TCR sequences shared between patients were less clear, possibly partly because of HLA diversity across the patient population.

Library preparation used the immunoSEQ multiplex PCR assay. RNA was extracted from all samples and reverse transcribed into cDNA, which served as template for TCR sequencing. First-strand cDNA was synthesized with SuperScript III using a 2:1 mix of oligo-dT and random hexamers. A synthetic immune receptor repertoire was used to measure amplification bias, and any remaining bias was corrected computationally. Per the original workflow: Raw reads were preprocessed to remove errors, and CDR3 was defined according to IMGT conventions as the region from the conserved cysteine to phenylalanine. Clonality was computed as 1 minus the Shannon entropy, with the entropy normalized by log2 of the number of productive unique TCRs. Whether scalp clones were CD4 or CD8 was inferred by matching scalp TCRbeta sequences against CD4 and CD8 repertoires sorted from blood. TCRdb limited this immuneACCESS table to in-frame rearrangements with V and J called. A share of clones is missing; checked studies link under half to unresolved V genes, and the rest is unexplained. Clonal size and the V and J genes are those of that table, whereas D and trimming came from the DNA. The sample table lists around 150,000 clones, 45% to 60% of them with a count of one. The leading ten clones occupy approximately 4.8% of the sample.

CDR1 is given as SQVTM and CDR2 as ANQGSEA, both from the germline V gene. Measured from the cysteine to the phenylalanine, the CDR3 is 13 residues long. The CDR3 DNA has 39 bases and is translated from base 1. V lost 2 bases and J lost 5 bases; the stretch between them is 12 bases long. This receptor was taken from a human donor in good health. The sample comprised CD4+ T cells sorted from blood. The rearranged chain carries TRBV29-1 and TRBJ2-5; the D gene is possibly TRBD1 or TRBD2, with 5 bases matching each. The CDR3 is CSVEYSGTETQYF. The DNA reads as follows: TGCAGCGTTGAATATTCAGGGACGGAGACCCAGTACTTC.